Below, one T cell receptor (beta chain) is given with its context. In germline, CDR1 is MGHRA, CDR2 YSYEKL. The CDR3 extends over 14 amino acids. The V gene lost 1 base and the J gene lost 4 bases, with 10 bases spanning the gap. The entry originates in a study of blood T cell repertoires in COVID-19. The wider study: The United States, Italy and Spain supplied acute and convalescent COVID-19 samples. T cells, B-cell-depleted T cells, or PBMCs supplied cDNA or gDNA.

Method: immunoSEQ multiplex PCR; TCRdb's copy keeps in-frame clones and lacks some. The sample yields approximately 150,000 clones, roughly 80% seen once. The chain links TRBV4-1 to TRBJ1-2; weak D call: TRBD1 (6 bases). The sequence was obtained from a human donor in a cohort sampled during active COVID-19. The sequencing input was peripheral blood. CDR3 loop: CASSQVQGPYGYTF. DNA of the CDR3: TGCGCCAGCAGCCAAGTACAGGGTCCCTATGGCTACACCTTC.